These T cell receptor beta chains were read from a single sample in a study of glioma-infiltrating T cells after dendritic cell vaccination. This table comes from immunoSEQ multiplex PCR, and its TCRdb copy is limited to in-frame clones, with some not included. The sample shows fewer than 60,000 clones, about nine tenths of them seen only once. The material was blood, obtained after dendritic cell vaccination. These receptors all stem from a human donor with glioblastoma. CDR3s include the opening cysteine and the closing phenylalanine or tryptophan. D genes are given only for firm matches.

CAQITGTLNNAEETQYF,TRBV27,NA,TRBJ2-5
CASRERVLQHARNTIYF,TRBV21-1,NA,TRBJ1-3
CASSVGGEFLGGYTF,TRBV9,NA,TRBJ1-2
CASSLVQGGGYTF,TRBV7-8,TRBD1,TRBJ1-2
CASSRTSGKDGQYF,TRBV19,TRBD2,TRBJ2-7
CASSLTGQGGYTF,TRBV23-1,TRBD1,TRBJ1-2
CAKPTSGRAHYGNEQFF,TRBV10-3,TRBD2,TRBJ2-1
CASSKWKDRWYEQYF,TRBV5-1,TRBD1,TRBJ2-7
CASSIQGYGYTF,TRBV28,NA,TRBJ1-2
CASSQSGLPNQPQHF,TRBV9,NA,TRBJ1-5
CASSDSGLAGVNEQFF,TRBV6-4,TRBD2,TRBJ2-1
CASSLIGVSTDTQYF,TRBV7-9,NA,TRBJ2-3
CACGQGGAYEQYF,TRBV30,TRBD1,TRBJ2-7
CAISESGAPGNTIYF,TRBV10-3,NA,TRBJ1-3
CASIWSARGEQYF,TRBV6-1,NA,TRBJ2-7
CASSPTSGGYNEQFF,TRBV18,TRBD2,TRBJ2-1
CAGWDSRHGYTF,TRBV6-6,TRBD1,TRBJ1-2
CASRLQGADTQYF,TRBV27,TRBD1,TRBJ2-3
CASSSRNVNSGRVDYGYTF,TRBV19,NA,TRBJ1-2
CAIGTVKEAAQHF,TRBV10-3,TRBD1,TRBJ1-5
CASSQDSPGRGPNTQYF,TRBV4-3,TRBD1,TRBJ2-3
CAITQGENTEAFF,TRBV10-3,TRBD1,TRBJ1-1
CASSPTTGFSYEQYF,TRBV18,NA,TRBJ2-7
CASRLSPANTGELFF,TRBV5-1,NA,TRBJ2-2
CASNPTGLGVQPQHF,TRBV19,NA,TRBJ1-5
CASSFSGPTEAFF,TRBV27,NA,TRBJ1-1
CASSAEGQTYEQYF,TRBV9,TRBD1,TRBJ2-7
CASSGLAGTDTQYF,TRBV13,TRBD2,TRBJ2-3
CASSKGGRSYEQFF,TRBV11-2,TRBD2,TRBJ2-1
CASSGTGKETQYF,TRBV6-5,NA,TRBJ2-5
CASRAGVSTDTQYF,TRBV28,TRBD2,TRBJ2-3
CASSFSEGTGYTF,TRBV5-4,NA,TRBJ1-2
CASSVKGGQPQHF,TRBV9,NA,TRBJ1-5
CASSPYGGQFSSGNTIYF,TRBV7-9,TRBD1,TRBJ1-3
CAWSDPGTANTEAFF,TRBV30,TRBD1,TRBJ1-1
CASSFGHYEQYF,TRBV21-1,NA,TRBJ2-7
CASSQGTPGLAGTDTQYF,TRBV4-3,TRBD2,TRBJ2-3
CASTPLAGVGSGELFF,TRBV5-1,TRBD2,TRBJ2-2
CASSLASGRFNEQFF,TRBV7-9,TRBD2,TRBJ2-1
CAWSVETVTDTQYF,TRBV30,NA,TRBJ2-3
CASRSLLATNEKLFF,TRBV28,NA,TRBJ1-4
CASSVGKREGQETQYF,TRBV9,TRBD2,TRBJ2-5
CASSLGDYGYTF,TRBV5-1,NA,TRBJ1-2
CASSEGGYEQYF,TRBV6-1,TRBD2,TRBJ2-7
CASSLLGTGLSDTQYF,TRBV28,TRBD1,TRBJ2-3
CASTPVGTNAYEQYF,TRBV28,NA,TRBJ2-7
CASSLTSARETQYF,TRBV7-3,TRBD2,TRBJ2-5
CASSQDGSENYGYTF,TRBV4-1,NA,TRBJ1-2
CAIGRTVDTEAFF,TRBV10-3,NA,TRBJ1-1
CASSPGGGYNEQFF,TRBV5-1,TRBD2,TRBJ2-1
CASSYFRGAHNEQFF,TRBV6-6,NA,TRBJ2-1
CASSLGGGYGYTF,TRBV19,NA,TRBJ1-2
CASSSVPANYGYTF,TRBV19,NA,TRBJ1-2